Listed below are T cell receptor beta chains from one sample, sequenced in a study of beta chain features in type 1 diabetes. Sequencing used immunoSEQ multiplex PCR; TCRdb keeps in-frame clones, though not all of them. The sample consists of under 950,000 clones, 17% of them appearing once. Sequencing was done on a sample of naive CD4+ T cells from blood. These receptors were collected from a woman aged 18-29 years in good health. Both conserved end residues are part of each CDR3. Only part of the rows carry a size: once, few, many, or a class if the clone is expanded.

V	J	size	CDR3
TRBV7-9	TRBJ2-7	once	CASSPDRAPYEQYF
TRBV2	TRBJ2-2	few	CASSRQASGELFF
TRBV7-9	.	.	CASSFGDPEYYEQYF
TRBV10-3	TRBJ2-7	few	CAISESLVSYEQYF
TRBV27	TRBJ2-7	.	CASSLAGATTYEQYF
TRBV25-1	TRBJ2-5	.	CASSAWGRGEETQYF
TRBV5-4	TRBJ2-3	.	CASSQGKLAGSTDTQYF
TRBV5-1	TRBJ1-1	few	CASSLELQGSNTEAFF
TRBV28	TRBJ2-6	.	CASSLEGSGANVLTF
TRBV18	TRBJ2-7	.	CASSPLAGGNQYEQYF
TRBV9	TRBJ1-1	.	CASSVDPGGNTEAFF
TRBV7-2	TRBJ2-3	.	CASSLRDSDTDTQYF
TRBV6-5	TRBJ1-1	.	CASGLYGRANRKAFF
TRBV7-8	TRBJ2-5	.	CASSLVWREGGKTQYF
TRBV18	TRBJ2-4	few	CASSPRQVNGIQYF
TRBV4-1	TRBJ2-1	few	CASSLRDGRENEQFF
TRBV7-6	TRBJ1-5	.	CASSLVAESNQPQHF
TRBV5-8	TRBJ1-3	.	CASSLEPISGNTIYF
TRBV7-9	TRBJ2-1	.	CASSRGLAGVSPYNEQFF
TRBV15	TRBJ1-2	.	CATSRAARVRYGYTF
TRBV5-1	TRBJ2-7	.	CASSLPGTGVYEQYF
TRBV5-4	TRBJ2-7	.	CASSSDTNSYEQYF
TRBV19	TRBJ1-5	.	CASSGVSRFLGGQPQHF
TRBV7-2	TRBJ2-1	.	CASSSSPVSGAPYNEQFF
TRBV4-2	TRBJ2-4	.	CASSQAPNLAKNIQYF
TRBV29-1	TRBJ2-4	few	CSVAGRAAKNIQYF
TRBV19	TRBJ2-1	few	CASSMDGRYNEQFF
TRBV11-2	TRBJ2-2	.	CASSLVSTGELFF
TRBV7-2	TRBJ2-7	few	CASSSRTMKGQYF
TRBV15	TRBJ1-1	.	CATSKPGQTTEAFF
TRBV10-3	TRBJ2-7	.	CAISVQGATYEQYF
TRBV29-1	TRBJ1-3	few	CSVASGNTIYF
TRBV2	TRBJ2-7	few	CASMRSNEQYF
TRBV2	TRBJ2-1	few	CASSEEVSSYNEQFF
TRBV7-3	TRBJ2-3	.	CASSLTGDTQYF
TRBV15	TRBJ2-1	.	CATSRAPAGVYNEQFF
TRBV5-4	TRBJ2-1	few	CASSLVVRADYNEQFF
TRBV27	TRBJ2-7	few	CASIPYPPGQGSYEQYF
TRBV27	TRBJ1-2	.	CASSLSKTLNYGYTF
TRBV9	TRBJ2-3	few	CASGGGRETDTQYF
TRBV6-5	TRBJ2-4	few	CASSRRQGTIQYF
TRBV7-8	TRBJ2-7	.	CASSRSGTYEQYF